What follows describes a single T cell receptor (beta chain). Its specific antigen is unknown. Per-base qualities were not stored, and no clone one base away is much larger. This sample stems from a study of T cell responses to AZD1222 COVID-19 vaccine (dated by TCRdb to about 2021). With respect to the entire study: AZD1222 recipients given second doses at about 4 weeks or at about 12 weeks were pooled, since spike-specific TCR depth and breadth were not found to differ between the two schedules. TCR sequencing was performed for about 240 trial participants, of whom roughly 200 were given two doses of AZD1222 and around 26 were given two doses of MenACWY control vaccine. Trial participants were enrolled by age into subgroups of 18-55, 56-69 and 70-plus years, and 148, 28 and 57 TCR-sequenced participants, respectively, were included in these subgroups. Overall study outcomes, separate from this receptor: Only five to seven AZD1222 recipients were SARS-CoV-2 seropositive at baseline, limiting conclusions about previously exposed vaccinees. Participants were mostly white British and included more females than males, and it was suggested by the authors that clonal diversity may have been underestimated. No day 14 peak-response samples were available, so repertoires were characterized only after the peak T cell response. CD4 TCRs associated with the vaccine covered the entire spike protein, and the dominant responses were in regions 160-218 and 743-854. Reportedly, almost half of the unique spike-specific TCRs recognized epitopes lying outside the regions that are mutated in the B.1.351 and B.1.1.7 variants. Spike-specific TCR breadth and depth rose significantly after two AZD1222 doses compared with day 0 and with MenACWY recipients. The 56-69-year group was small, and its depth increase did not reach significance, likely because of low power.

This sample's time point label indicates: baseline before first vaccination. Vaccinee samples came from UK trials COV001 and COV002, including a single-blind randomized controlled phase 2/3 trial of AZD1222 (ChAdOx1 nCoV-19) in healthy adults. Trial participant PBMC samples were collected at day 0 and day 28 after the second dose for TCRbeta chain sequencing. The CDR3 regions of human TCRbeta chains were analyzed by immunosequencing. Under the source paper's analysis protocol: Repertoire TCRs were matched against a reference library of SARS-CoV-2-specific TCRs generated with the MIRA antigen-specificity platform. Breadth was defined as the fraction of unique TCRs that were SARS-CoV-2-associated. Depth was defined as the fraction of total T cells that were SARS-CoV-2-associated. Using the MIRA data, each spike-specific TCR was mapped to the spike region that the TCR reacts to and placed in a CD4 or CD8 class. Log10-transformed breadth and depth values were compared by one-way ANOVA with Sidak's multiple comparisons tests. In TCRdb, the immuneACCESS table is reduced to in-frame sequences with V and J assigned. These tables do not hold every clone; where another copy was compared, an unresolved V gene accounts for under half, and the others remain unexplained. D and trimming come from the DNA, and the V and J calls and clone size come from that table. A total of about 100,000 clones appear in this sample, 85% to 95% of them only once. The ten largest clones capture 1.5% to 2% of the sample.

Including the terminal cysteine and phenylalanine, the CDR3 comprises 13 residues. Left in the record is the CDR3 DNA by itself, 39 bases read in frame from the first base. CDR1 and CDR2 were assigned from the germline V gene as SGHTA and FQGNSA. Deletion took 4 bases off V and 14 bases off J, with a span of 15 bases between the germline ends. The sample here was peripheral blood, taken on day 0 of AZD1222 vaccination. In this chain, TRBV7-2 is recombined with TRBJ1-6, with no D gene named confidently. The TCR was taken from an adult in good health. The DNA sequence reads TGTGCCAGCAGCTCTGACCGAGCTGGGTCCCTCCACTTT. Translated, this is CASSSDRAGSLHF.